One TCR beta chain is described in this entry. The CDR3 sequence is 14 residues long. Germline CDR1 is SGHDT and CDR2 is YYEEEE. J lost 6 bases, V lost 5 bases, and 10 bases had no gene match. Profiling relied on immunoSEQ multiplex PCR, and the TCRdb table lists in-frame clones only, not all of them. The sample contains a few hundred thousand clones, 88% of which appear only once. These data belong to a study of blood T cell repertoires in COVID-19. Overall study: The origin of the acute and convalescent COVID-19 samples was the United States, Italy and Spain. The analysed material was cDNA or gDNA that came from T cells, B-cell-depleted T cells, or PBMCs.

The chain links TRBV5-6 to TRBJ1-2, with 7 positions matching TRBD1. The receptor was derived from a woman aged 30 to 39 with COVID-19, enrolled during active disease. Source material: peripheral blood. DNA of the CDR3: TGTGCCAGCAGATTGACAGGGCCGGTGGATGGCTACACCTTC. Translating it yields CASRLTGPVDGYTF.